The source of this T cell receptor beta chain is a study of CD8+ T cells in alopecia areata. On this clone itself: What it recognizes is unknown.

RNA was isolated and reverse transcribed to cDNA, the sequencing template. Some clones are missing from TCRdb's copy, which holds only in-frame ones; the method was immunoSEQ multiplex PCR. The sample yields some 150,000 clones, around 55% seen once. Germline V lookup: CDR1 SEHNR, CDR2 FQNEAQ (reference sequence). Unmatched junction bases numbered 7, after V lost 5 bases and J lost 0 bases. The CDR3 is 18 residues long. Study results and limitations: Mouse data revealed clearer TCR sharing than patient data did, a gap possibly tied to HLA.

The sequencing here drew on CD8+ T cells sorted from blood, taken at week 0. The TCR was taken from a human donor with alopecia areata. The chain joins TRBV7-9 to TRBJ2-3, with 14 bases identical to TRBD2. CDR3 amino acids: CASSRPGTSGGSTDTQYF. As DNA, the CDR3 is TGTGCCAGCAGCCGTCCCGGGACTAGCGGGGGAAGCACAGATACGCAGTATTTT. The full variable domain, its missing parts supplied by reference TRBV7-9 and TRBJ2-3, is DTGVSQNPRHKITKRGQNVTFRCDPISEHNRLYWYRQTLGQGPEFLTYFQNEAQLEKSRLLSDRFSAERPKGSFSTLEIQRTEQGDSAMYLCASSRPGTSGGSTDTQYFGPGTRLTVL.